Presented here are 22 T cell receptor beta chains from one specimen sequenced in a study of blood T cell repertoires in COVID-19. Profiling relied on immunoSEQ multiplex PCR, and the TCRdb table lists in-frame clones only, not all of them. The sample includes approximately 90,000 clones, around 89% of them seen just once. Sequenced: peripheral blood. These receptors all come from a man aged 55 to 70 with acute or convalescent COVID-19.

This chain connects TRBV10-3 to TRBJ1-1; TRBD1 aligns across 8 bases. The CDR3 consists of 14 residues. The V gene end was trimmed by 4 bases and the J gene end by 4 bases; junction bases not matched to a gene: 5. Germline assignment: CDR1 ENHRY and CDR2 SYGVKD. For the CDR3, the DNA is TGTGCCATCAGTGCTACAGGGGGTCCCACTGAAGCTTTCTTT. As protein: CAISATGGPTEAFF.

The CDR3 is CASREDRGLNQPQHF. The DNA for the CDR3 is TGTGCCAGCAGAGAGGACAGGGGCCTCAATCAGCCCCAGCATTTT. The V gene is TRBV19, the J gene TRBJ1-5; 9 bases match TRBD1. CDR1 and CDR2 (germline): LNHDA, SQIVND (reference sequence). V trimming: 9 bases; J trimming: 3 bases; junction bases outside the gene matches: 9. The CDR3 length is 15 residues.

The rearrangement uses TRBV4-1 and TRBJ1-6; TRBD1 matches 8 bases. The CDR3 consists of 15 residues. Trimming cost V 5 bases and J 7 bases; bases outside gene matches: 7. CDR1 is MGHRA, CDR2 YSYEKL, per germline. DNA of the CDR3: TGCGCCAGCAGCACTGGACAGGGTGGAAATTCACCCCTCCACTTT. It is translated as CASSTGQGGNSPLHF.

The rearrangement uses TRBV5-4 and TRBJ1-2; no clear D gene. Trimming took off 0 bases at V and 8 bases at J, with 17 bases between the two ends. In germline, CDR1 is SGHNT, CDR2 YYREEE (reference sequence). The CDR3 totals 15 residues. CDR3 nucleotides: TGTGCCAGCAGCTTGGCCTTTTCACTACCTTCGGGCTACACCTTC. It encodes CASSLAFSLPSGYTF.

This chain's CDR3 is CASRISGGYNEQFF. CDR3 sequence (DNA): TGTGCCAGCAGAATTAGCGGGGGATACAATGAGCAGTTCTTC. The chain recombines TRBV6-5 with TRBJ2-1; 9 bases are a match to TRBD2. Germline CDR1 reads MNHEY; CDR2 reads SVGAGI. After removal of 6 bases from V and 4 bases from J, the junction contained 4 bases not matched to a gene. This CDR3 is built from 14 residues.

V usage is TRBV6-5 and J usage is TRBJ2-5; 8 nucleotides agree with TRBD1. The V segment lost 9 bases and the J segment 4 bases; nucleotides outside the gene matches: 4. This CDR3 comprises 12 residues. Per germline, CDR1 MNHEY and CDR2 SVGAGI. CDR3 nucleotide sequence: TGTGCCAGTTACGACAGGGGAGAGACCCAGTACTTC. It codes for CASYDRGETQYF.

This clone was counted only a few times. The chain recombines TRBV7-9 with TRBJ2-1, with D possibly being TRBD2 (5 bases). This CDR3 is 11 amino acids long. Germline lookup yields CDR1 SEHNR and CDR2 FQNEAQ (reference sequence). The V end lost 3 bases, the J end lost 11 bases, and 8 bases lay between the germline ends. In DNA, the CDR3 is TGTGCCAGCAGCTTTGGCGGGCAGCAGTTCTTC. Protein: CASSFGGQQFF.

The CDR3 region has the DNA TGTGCCAGCAGTGCCCAGTCCTACGAGCAGTACTTC. This codes for CASSAQSYEQYF. The rearrangement joins TRBV2 to TRBJ2-7; D unresolved. Germline loops: CDR1 SNHLY, CDR2 FYNNEI. The CDR3 covers 12 residues. The V gene lost 4 bases and the J gene lost 1 base, with 5 bases spanning the gap.

The genes are TRBV7-2 and TRBJ2-5, with 9 bases that match TRBD1. The germline V gene has CDR1 SGHTA and CDR2 FQGNSA. The length of the CDR3 is 15 residues. The V and J ends lost 5 bases and 1 base, in that order; junction bases with no gene match: 5. The CDR3 region is CASSPDRGLQETQYF. The CDR3 coding sequence is TGTGCCAGCAGCCCGGACAGGGGCCTCCAAGAGACCCAGTACTTC.

The chain recombines TRBV27 with TRBJ2-7; 7 nucleotides agree with TRBD1. V lost 11 bases and J lost 0; bases outside the gene matches: 16. CDR3 length: 16 amino acids. Germline V CDR1 and CDR2: MNHEY, SMNVEV (reference sequence). CDR3 nucleotide sequence: TGTGCCGCGTCACAGGGGACCTTTACCTGCTCCTACGAGCAGTACTTC. This codes for CAASQGTFTCSYEQYF.

This rearrangement joins TRBV5-1 to TRBJ2-7; 9 nucleotides align to TRBD2. This CDR3 comprises 16 residues. V was pared by 4 bases and J by 6 bases, with 14 bases of the junction left unmatched. Germline CDR1 is SGHRS and CDR2 is YFSETQ. The CDR3 spells CASSPTLAGAMGEQYF. CDR3 nucleotides: TGCGCCAGCAGCCCGACGTTAGCGGGGGCCATGGGCGAGCAGTACTTC.

A single count supports this clone. The chain links TRBV11-2 to TRBJ1-2; a possible D gene is TRBD1 (6 bases). The CDR3 runs to 14 residues. V lost 4 bases and J 4 bases, leaving 13 bases between the germline ends. Germline V CDR1 and CDR2: SGHAT, FQNNGV. In nucleotides, the CDR3 is TGTGCCAGCAGCTCCCAGGGGCCTCGCTATGGCTACACCTTC. Amino acids: CASSSQGPRYGYTF.

The chain is built from TRBV19 and TRBJ1-1; 8 nucleotides line up with TRBD1. Germline lookup yields CDR1 LNHDA and CDR2 SQIVND (reference sequence). The V segment lost 5 bases and the J segment 5 bases; nucleotides outside the gene matches: 4. This CDR3 has 13 residues. CDR3 amino acids: CASSQGAYTEAFF. The CDR3 DNA is TGTGCCAGTAGTCAGGGGGCCTATACTGAAGCTTTCTTT.

This chain connects TRBV6-1 to TRBJ1-2, with D hard to call. V lost 0 bases and J 4 bases, leaving 6 bases between the germline ends. Germline CDR1 and CDR2: MNHNS and SASEGT. CDR3 size: 13 residues. The CDR3 DNA sequence: TGTGCCAGCAGTGAAGCGCCGGTCTATGGCTACACCTTC. This codes for CASSEAPVYGYTF.

The V call is TRBV11-2, the J call TRBJ1-1, with 7 bases aligning to TRBD1. The germline V gene encodes CDR1 SGHAT and CDR2 FQNNGV. V was pared by 3 bases and J by 0 bases, with 4 bases of the junction left unmatched. The CDR3 spans 15 residues. The CDR3 protein is CASSLAGGLNTEAFF. The CDR3 DNA reads TGTGCCAGCAGCTTGGCAGGGGGTTTGAACACTGAAGCTTTCTTT.

V usage is TRBV7-7 and J usage is TRBJ2-3; TRBD2 aligns across 7 bases. V lost 2 bases to trimming and J lost 2 bases; unmatched junction nucleotides: 4. The CDR3 is 15 amino acids. The germline V gene encodes CDR1 SSHAT and CDR2 FNYEAQ (reference sequence). CDR3 sequence: CASSLRGSPTDTQYF. The CDR3 nucleotides are TGTGCCAGCAGCTTACGCGGGAGTCCCACAGATACGCAGTATTTT.

The chain combines TRBV5-1 with TRBJ2-5; possible D gene TRBD1, 5 bases. Germline-derived CDR1 and CDR2 are SGHRS and YFSETQ. The CDR3 consists of 17 residues. Trimming took off 0 bases at V and 2 bases at J, with 17 bases between the two ends. CDR3: CASSLAVAGSGQETQYF. CDR3 bases: TGCGCCAGCAGCTTGGCGGTGGCAGGGTCAGGACAAGAGACCCAGTACTTC.

The rearrangement links TRBV19 to TRBJ2-7, with 7 bases identical to TRBD1. V was clipped by 6 bases and J by 1 base; unmatched bases: 6. Germline V lookup: CDR1 LNHDA, CDR2 SQIVND (reference sequence). The CDR3 consists of 14 residues. CDR3 sequence: CASSSGTVSYEQYF. CDR3 nucleotide sequence: TGTGCCAGTAGCTCCGGGACAGTGTCCTACGAGCAGTACTTC.

This sequence joins TRBV6-1 and TRBJ2-7; TRBD1 is a possible D gene (5 bases). V lost 1 base, J lost 2 bases, and 9 bases lay in between. Germline lookup yields CDR1 MNHNS and CDR2 SASEGT. The CDR3 covers 14 residues. The CDR3: CASSEVGQPYEQYF. DNA for the CDR3: TGTGCCAGCAGTGAAGTGGGGCAGCCCTACGAGCAGTACTTC.

J is TRBJ2-5 and V is TRBV5-1; 8 bases agree with TRBD1. V shed 4 bases and J 0 bases; nucleotides not matched to a gene: 2. CDR1 is SGHRS and CDR2 is YFSETQ in the germline V gene. The CDR3 is made up of 14 amino acids. The CDR3 reads CASSLQGDQETQYF. The CDR3 bases are TGCGCCAGCAGCCTACAGGGGGACCAAGAGACCCAGTACTTC. The variable domain in full, with the rest retrieved from reference TRBV5-1 and TRBJ2-5, is KAGVTQTPRYLIKTRGQQVTLSCSPISGHRSVSWYQQTPGQGLQFLFEYFSETQRNKGNFPGRFSGRQFSNSRSEMNVSTLELGDSALYLCASSLQGDQETQYFGPGTRLLVL.

The chain has TRBV19 and TRBJ1-5, with 7 bases matching TRBD1. V was pared by 3 bases and J by 3 bases, with 2 bases of the junction left unmatched. Germline V gives CDR1 LNHDA, CDR2 SQIVND (reference sequence). This CDR3 has 14 amino acids. Here the CDR3 DNA reads TGTGCCAGTAGTATCACAGGGGACAATCAGCCCCAGCATTTT. Amino acids: CASSITGDNQPQHF.

This sequence joins TRBV14 and TRBJ1-2; 10 bases align to TRBD1. The CDR3 runs to 15 residues. V shed 3 bases and J 7 bases; nucleotides not matched to a gene: 8. CDR1 is SGHDN and CDR2 is FVKESK in the germline V gene. CDR3 nucleotide sequence: TGTGCCAGCAGCCATGAAGGACAGGGGGTATCTGGCTACACCTTC. It yields the protein CASSHEGQGVSGYTF.